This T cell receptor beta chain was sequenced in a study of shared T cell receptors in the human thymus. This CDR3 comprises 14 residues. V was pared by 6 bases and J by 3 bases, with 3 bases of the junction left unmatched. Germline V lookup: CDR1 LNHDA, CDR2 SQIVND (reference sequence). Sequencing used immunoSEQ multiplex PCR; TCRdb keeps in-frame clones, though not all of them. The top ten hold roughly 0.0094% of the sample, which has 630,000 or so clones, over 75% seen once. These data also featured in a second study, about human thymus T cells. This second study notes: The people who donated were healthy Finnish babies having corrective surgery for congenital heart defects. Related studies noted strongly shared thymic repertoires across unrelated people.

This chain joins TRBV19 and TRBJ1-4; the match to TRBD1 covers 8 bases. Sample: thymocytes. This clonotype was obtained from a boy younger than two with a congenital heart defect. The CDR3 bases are TGTGCCAGTAGCCCAGGGGGCCCTAATGAAAAACTGTTTTTT. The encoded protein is CASSPGGPNEKLFF.